What follows is one T cell receptor (beta chain) and its context. J was trimmed by 3 bases and V by 3 bases; bases with no gene match: 14. This CDR3 region has 17 residues. Germline V gene data show CDR1 as DFQATT and CDR2 as SNEGSKA (reference sequence). The TCRbeta library incorporated unique molecular identifiers. A single record per CDR3 protein comes from TCRdb applying MiXCR to the PCR reads. The sample consists of roughly 400,000 distinct CDR3 sequences, roughly 22% of them appearing once. This sample is part of a study of T-cell reconstitution after alpha-beta-depleted transplantation in children.

This receptor was taken from a human donor who donated a stem cell graft to a child with acute myeloid leukemia. This specimen was PBMCs from the stem cell graft donor, taken from the stem cell graft. The chain combines TRBV20-1 with TRBJ2-1; 7 bases align to TRBD2. CDR3 DNA sequence: TGCAGTGCTAGTGGCGGGAGAGGCTTCGTAGACTACAATGAGCAGTTCTTC. Its protein is CSASGGRGFVDYNEQFF.